The 27 T cell receptor beta chains reported below all come from one sample, sequenced in a study of T cell repertoires in cytomegalovirus infection. These receptors' antigens are unknown. In TCRdb, the reads were re-called with MiXCR into one record per CDR3 protein. The sample contains approximately 770,000 distinct CDR3 sequences, 25% to 35% of which appear only once. Source: cultured CD8+ T cells from PBMCs, taken from culture after CMV antigen stimulation. These receptors were collected from a human donor in good health (CMV status not recorded). Some clones in this sample may be carry-over from other donors' samples.

This clonotype has only a few counts. The rearrangement joins TRBV7-9 to TRBJ2-3; TRBD1 matches 10 bases. CDR1 is SEHNR, CDR2 FQNEAQ, per germline (reference sequence). CDR3 length: 16 residues. Losses at the gene ends were 4 bases for V and 2 bases for J; bases not matched to a gene: 6. DNA of the CDR3: TGTGCCAGCAGCTCCGACAGGGGGCGCATCACAGATACGCAGTATTTT. Translated: CASSSDRGRITDTQYF.

This clonotype showed up just a few times. The V call is TRBV7-9, the J call TRBJ1-2; D gene unclear. Trimming removed 5 bases from V and 6 bases from J, with 16 bases in between. Germline V gives CDR1 SEHNR, CDR2 FQNEAQ (reference sequence). This CDR3 contains 14 residues. The CDR3 nucleotides are TGTGCCAGCAGCCCACCGACACGTCCGGATGGCTACACCTTC. Amino acids: CASSPPTRPDGYTF.

This chain connects TRBV6-6 to TRBJ2-3; D not certain. The CDR3 sequence is 13 residues long. Germline V gene data show CDR1 as MNHNY and CDR2 as SVGAGI (reference sequence). V lost 8 bases and J 1 base, leaving 10 bases between the germline ends. The CDR3 region is CASFRGGTDTQYF. The CDR3 DNA reads TGTGCCAGCTTTCGTGGGGGCACAGATACGCAGTATTTT.

This clonotype was found many times. This sequence joins TRBV5-8 and TRBJ1-4; D unresolved. Germline values: CDR1 SGHTS, CDR2 YDEGEE. V lost 5 bases, J lost 0 bases, and 11 bases lay in between. CDR3 length equals 15 residues. This CDR3 reads CASRRRTATNEKLFF. The DNA for the CDR3 is TGTGCCAGCAGGCGCAGGACGGCAACTAATGAAAAACTGTTTTTT. Together with reference TRBV5-8 and TRBJ1-4, the CDR3 gives the full variable domain: EAGVTQSPTHLIKTRGQQATLRCSPISGHTSVYWYQQALGLGLQFLLWYDEGEERNRGNFPPRFSGRQFPNYSSELNVNALELEDSALYLCASRRRTATNEKLFFGSGTQLSVL.

V and J are TRBV4-1 and TRBJ1-1, with TRBD1 identical over 9 bases. V was pared by 0 bases and J by 5 bases, with 28 bases of the junction left unmatched. Germline CDR1 MGHRA, CDR2 YSYEKL. The CDR3 extends over 23 amino acids. CDR3 sequence: CASSQEPFSDRGVKVGETTEAFF. The CDR3 coding sequence is TGCGCCAGCAGCCAAGAACCCTTCTCCGACAGGGGGGTAAAAGTGGGAGAAACGACTGAAGCTTTCTTT.

A word on this clonotype: One end of the junction is discordant with germline, which a read error may explain. This sequence joins TRBV12-3 or TRBV12-4 and TRBJ2-3; 8 nucleotides align to TRBD2. The CDR3 length is 16 residues. In DNA, the CDR3 is TGTGCCAGCAGTCCCAGGGCCGCGGGGGGTGCGGATACGCGGTATTTT. It is translated as CASSPRAAGGADTRYF.

This rearrangement joins TRBV6-1 to TRBJ2-7; 10 bases match TRBD1. The germline V gene has CDR1 MNHNS and CDR2 SASEGT. The V and J ends lost 3 bases and 1 base, in that order; junction bases with no gene match: 3. The CDR3 spans 15 residues. The chain's CDR3 is CASSEGQGNSYEQYV. In DNA, the CDR3 is TGTGCCAGCAGTGAGGGACAGGGGAATTCCTACGAGCAGTACGTC.

The chain has TRBV10-2 and TRBJ1-1; D remains ambiguous. CDR1 is WSHSY, CDR2 SAAADI, per germline. This CDR3 region has 15 residues. V was cut by 2 bases and J by 2 bases, with 12 bases left in between. This CDR3 is CASSELPPDNTEAFF. In DNA, the CDR3 is TGCGCCAGCAGTGAGCTCCCCCCGGACAACACTGAAGCTTTCTTT.

This clonotype was seen a handful of times. V gene TRBV7-9 combines with J gene TRBJ2-7; D perhaps matches TRBD2 (5 bases). V lost 5 bases to trimming and J lost 3 bases, with 14 bases between them. This CDR3 contains 14 residues. Germline CDR1 SEHNR, CDR2 FQNEAQ (reference sequence). The CDR3 region is CASSPEGQVYEQYF. The CDR3 bases are TGTGCCAGCAGCCCAGAGGGCCAGGTCTACGAGCAGTACTTC.

CDR3 sequence: CASSVGTENTEAFF. The CDR3 DNA sequence: TGTGCCAGCAGTGTCGGGACAGAGAACACTGAAGCTTTCTTT. This chain joins TRBV2 and TRBJ1-1; 7 bases align to TRBD1. V was pared by 4 bases and J by 1 base, with 3 bases of the junction left unmatched. CDR1 is SNHLY, CDR2 FYNNEI, per germline. The CDR3 runs 14 residues.

The V gene is TRBV6-2 or TRBV6-3, the J gene TRBJ2-5; TRBD1 aligns across 9 bases. The germline V gene encodes CDR1 MNHEY and CDR2 SVGEGT. V shed 5 bases, J shed 4 bases, and the junction held 11 bases outside the gene matches. The CDR3 totals 16 residues. The DNA of the CDR3 is TGTGCCAGCAGTAACAATCGGGACAGGGCCGGAGAGACCCAGTACTTC. Encoded protein: CASSNNRDRAGETQYF.

V gene TRBV19 combines with J gene TRBJ2-4; D is perhaps TRBD2 (6 bases). Trimming removed 7 bases from V and 8 bases from J, with 21 bases in between. CDR3 length: 15 residues. Germline CDR1 reads LNHDA; CDR2 reads SQIVND (reference sequence). This chain's CDR3 is CASTYKGTPIDIQYF. CDR3 DNA: TGTGCCAGTACCTATAAAGGGACTCCTATAGACATTCAGTACTTC.

V usage is TRBV19 and J usage is TRBJ1-6; D not resolved. The CDR3 loop spans 14 amino acids. In germline, CDR1 is LNHDA, CDR2 SQIVND (reference sequence). Trimming shortened V by 7 bases and J by 3 bases, and 10 bases separated the two germline ends. The CDR3 DNA reads TGTGCCAGTACGCGGACGGACTATAATTCACCCCTCCACTTT. This encodes CASTRTDYNSPLHF.

In its sample, this clonotype was seen a few times. The V gene is TRBV4-1, the J gene TRBJ2-1; 10 nucleotides match TRBD2. Germline V gene data show CDR1 as MGHRA and CDR2 as YSYEKL. This CDR3 has 14 residues. Trimming removed 0 bases from V and 13 bases from J; junction bases left unmatched: 6. The CDR3 DNA sequence: TGCGCCAGCAGCCAAGAGAGCGGGGGGGCCGCTCAGTTCTTC. Residues: CASSQESGGAAQFF.

V is TRBV5-3 and J is TRBJ2-7, with TRBD1 identical over 7 bases. TRBV5-3 is given ORF status, its function remaining uncertain. The CDR3 is 14 amino acids. Trimming cost V 8 bases and J 5 bases; bases outside gene matches: 13. The CDR3, as DNA: TGTGCCAGCAAAGGATCCAGGGGGAACGACGAGCAGTACTTC. Its protein product is CASKGSRGNDEQYF.

V and J are TRBV6-2 or TRBV6-3 and TRBJ2-7, with TRBD1 identical over 7 bases. With 5 bases clipped from V and 1 base from J, the junction kept 5 bases outside the gene matches. The germline CDR1 and CDR2 sequences are MNHEY and SVGEGT. The CDR3 has 14 amino acids. The CDR3 loop reads CASSDSRGSYEQYV. The CDR3 DNA reads TGTGCCAGCAGTGACAGCAGGGGGTCCTACGAGCAGTACGTC.

This chain joins TRBV7-8 and TRBJ2-7; 9 nucleotides agree with TRBD1. Germline values: CDR1 SGHVS, CDR2 FQNEAQ. V was pared by 5 bases and J by 3 bases, with 8 bases of the junction left unmatched. This CDR3 is built from 15 residues. The CDR3 protein is CASSLPDRGNYEQYF. In DNA form, the CDR3 reads TGTGCCAGCAGCCTCCCAGACAGGGGGAACTACGAGCAGTACTTC.

The chain has TRBV7-6 and TRBJ1-4; D unresolved. Between the trimmed V and J ends, which lost 5 bases and 5 bases, there was a span of 18 bases. This CDR3 is 16 amino acids long. The V gene's germline CDR1 is SGHVS and CDR2 FNYEAQ. The CDR3 DNA sequence: TGTGCCAGCAGCCCCCGGGCGAGCGGCTTCAATGAAAAACTGTTTTTT. Encoded protein: CASSPRASGFNEKLFF.

Only a few counts were recorded for this clonotype. The chain links TRBV19 to TRBJ2-2; TRBD1 matches 7 bases. The V gene's germline CDR1 is LNHDA and CDR2 SQIVND (reference sequence). The CDR3 length is 17 residues. V lost 5 bases to trimming and J lost 6 bases; unmatched junction nucleotides: 15. This CDR3 is CASSPRGGQRQAGELFF. The CDR3 DNA is TGTGCCAGTAGTCCAAGAGGGGGACAGCGTCAGGCCGGGGAGCTGTTTTTT.

As regards this clonotype: Given a much more abundant clone one base away, this may be a read error. The chain links TRBV7-2 to TRBJ1-2, with TRBD1 matching 7 bases. CDR3 length: 16 residues. The germline gives CDR1 SGHTA, CDR2 FQGNSA. As DNA, the CDR3 is TGTGTCAGCAGCCCCTCTGGGGCAGGGGGGGACTATGGCTACACCTTC. It specifies CVSSPSGAGGDYGYTF.

This clonotype was seen a handful of times. The chain joins TRBV4-3 to TRBJ2-6; D not certain. This CDR3 spans 17 amino acids. Germline CDR1 LGHNA, CDR2 YSLEER. The V gene lost 0 bases and the J gene lost 2 bases, with 11 bases spanning the gap. The CDR3 bases are TGCGCCAGCAGCCAAGATGCAGGAGAGCCTGGGGCCAACGTCCTGACTTTC. Residues: CASSQDAGEPGANVLTF.

This clonotype was seen at least ten times. The chain has TRBV7-6 and TRBJ1-4; D gene ambiguous. This CDR3 is 13 amino acids long. Looked up from germline, CDR1 is SGHVS and CDR2 is FNYEAQ. V was trimmed by 0 bases and J by 4 bases, leaving 3 bases between them. The CDR3 reads CASSLALNEKLFF. Written as DNA, the CDR3 is TGTGCCAGCAGCTTAGCCCTTAATGAAAAACTGTTTTTT.

This clonotype came up a few times. V usage is TRBV10-2 and J usage is TRBJ1-4; 7 bases line up with TRBD1. Trimming took 4 bases from V and 4 from J; bases not matched to a gene: 3. The CDR3 contains 14 residues. The germline V gene has CDR1 WSHSY and CDR2 SAAADI. In nucleotides, the CDR3 is TGCGCCAGCAGTGCCTGGGACAGTAATGAAAAACTGTTTTTT. It encodes CASSAWDSNEKLFF.

This chain joins TRBV27 and TRBJ1-5, with D tentatively TRBD1 (5 bases). The CDR3 spans 13 residues. Deletions cut 5 bases from V and 9 bases from J, with 14 bases between. Germline V gene data show CDR1 as MNHEY and CDR2 as SMNVEV (reference sequence). CDR3 DNA: TGTGCCAGCAGTCTAGGGGCCGGTTTGCCCCAGCATTTT. Translation: CASSLGAGLPQHF.

The chain recombines TRBV28 with TRBJ2-1; 11 bases match TRBD2. The junction had 5 bases not matched to a gene; V was cut back by 6 bases and J by 7 bases. Germline V gives CDR1 MDHEN, CDR2 SYDVKM. The CDR3 length is 14 residues. CDR3 nucleotide sequence: TGTGCCAGCAGGATAGCGGGGGGGTTGAATGAGCAGTTCTTC. This codes for CASRIAGGLNEQFF.

Ten or more counts support this clonotype. The CDR3 DNA reads as TGTGCCAGCAGGTCCCGACCAAAATGGGACACTGAAGCTTTCTTT. Its protein product is CASRSRPKWDTEAFF. This chain connects TRBV7-8 to TRBJ1-1; D unresolved. The V and J ends lost 6 bases and 3 bases respectively, with 17 bases between them. This CDR3 region has 15 residues. The germline gives CDR1 SGHVS, CDR2 FQNEAQ.

This clonotype has ten or more counts. The V gene is TRBV7-2, the J gene TRBJ1-1; no clear D gene. This CDR3 contains 14 residues. Germline CDR1 and CDR2: SGHTA and FQGNSA. The V gene lost 1 base and the J gene lost 6 bases, with 12 bases spanning the gap. CDR3: CASSLDHFGPEAFF. The CDR3 bases are TGTGCCAGCAGCTTAGACCATTTTGGCCCTGAAGCTTTCTTT.